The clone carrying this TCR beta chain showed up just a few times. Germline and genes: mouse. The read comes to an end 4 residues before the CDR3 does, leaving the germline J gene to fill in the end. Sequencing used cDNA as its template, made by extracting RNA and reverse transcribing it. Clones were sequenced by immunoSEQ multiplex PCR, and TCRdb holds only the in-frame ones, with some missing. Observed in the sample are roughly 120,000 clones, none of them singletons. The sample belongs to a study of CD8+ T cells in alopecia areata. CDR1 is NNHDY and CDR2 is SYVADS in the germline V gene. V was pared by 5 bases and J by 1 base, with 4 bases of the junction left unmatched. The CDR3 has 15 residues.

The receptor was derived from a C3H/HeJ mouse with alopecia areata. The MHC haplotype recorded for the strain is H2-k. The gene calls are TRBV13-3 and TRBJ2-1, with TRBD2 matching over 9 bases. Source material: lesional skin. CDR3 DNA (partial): TGTGCCAGCAGACCTGGGACTGGGAACTATGCT. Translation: CASRPGTGNYA. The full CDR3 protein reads CASRPGTGNYAEQFF.